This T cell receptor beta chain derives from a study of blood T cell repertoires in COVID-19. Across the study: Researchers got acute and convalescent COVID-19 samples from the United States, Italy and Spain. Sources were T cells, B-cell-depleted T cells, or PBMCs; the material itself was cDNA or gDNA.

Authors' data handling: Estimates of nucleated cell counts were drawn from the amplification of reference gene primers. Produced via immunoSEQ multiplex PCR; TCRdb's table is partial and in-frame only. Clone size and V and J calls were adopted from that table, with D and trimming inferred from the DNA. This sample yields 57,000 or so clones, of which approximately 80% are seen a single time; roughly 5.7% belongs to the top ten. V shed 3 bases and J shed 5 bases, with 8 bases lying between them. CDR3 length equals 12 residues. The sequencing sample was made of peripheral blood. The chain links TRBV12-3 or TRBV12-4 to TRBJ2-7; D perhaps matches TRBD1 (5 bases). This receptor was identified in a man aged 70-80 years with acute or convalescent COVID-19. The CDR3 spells CASSFQGHEQYF. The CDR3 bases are TGTGCCAGCAGTTTTCAGGGCCACGAGCAGTACTTC.